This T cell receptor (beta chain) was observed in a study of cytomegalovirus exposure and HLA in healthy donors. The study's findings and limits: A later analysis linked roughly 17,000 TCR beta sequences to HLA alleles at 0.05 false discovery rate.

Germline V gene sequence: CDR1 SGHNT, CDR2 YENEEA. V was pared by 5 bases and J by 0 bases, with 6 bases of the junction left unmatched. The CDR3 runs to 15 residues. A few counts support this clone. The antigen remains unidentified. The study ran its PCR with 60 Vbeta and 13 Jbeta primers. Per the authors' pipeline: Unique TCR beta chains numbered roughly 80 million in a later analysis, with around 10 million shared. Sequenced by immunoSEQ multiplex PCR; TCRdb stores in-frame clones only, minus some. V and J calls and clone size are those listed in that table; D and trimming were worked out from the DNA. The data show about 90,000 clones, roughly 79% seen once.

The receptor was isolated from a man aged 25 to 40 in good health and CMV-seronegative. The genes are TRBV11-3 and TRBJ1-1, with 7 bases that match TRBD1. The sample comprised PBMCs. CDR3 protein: CASSRNRGMNTEAFF. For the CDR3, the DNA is TGTGCCAGCAGCCGGAACAGGGGCATGAACACTGAAGCTTTCTTT.